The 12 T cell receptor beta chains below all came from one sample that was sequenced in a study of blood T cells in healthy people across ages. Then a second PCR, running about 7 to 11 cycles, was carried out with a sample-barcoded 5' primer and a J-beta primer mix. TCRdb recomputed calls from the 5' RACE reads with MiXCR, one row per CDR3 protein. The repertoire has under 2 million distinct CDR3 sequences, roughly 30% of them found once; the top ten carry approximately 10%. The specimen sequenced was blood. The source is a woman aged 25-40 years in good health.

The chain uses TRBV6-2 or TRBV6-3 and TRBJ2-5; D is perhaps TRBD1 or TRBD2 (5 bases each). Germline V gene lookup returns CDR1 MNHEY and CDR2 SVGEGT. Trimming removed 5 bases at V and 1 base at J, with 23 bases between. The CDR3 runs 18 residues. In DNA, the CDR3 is TGTGCCAGCAGTACCGGCCCTCCGGGGCTAAGAACCCAAGAGACCCAGTACTTC. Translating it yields CASSTGPPGLRTQETQYF.

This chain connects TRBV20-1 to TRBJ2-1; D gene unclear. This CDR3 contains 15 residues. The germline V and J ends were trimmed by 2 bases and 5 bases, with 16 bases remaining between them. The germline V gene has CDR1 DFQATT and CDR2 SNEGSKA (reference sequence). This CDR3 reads CSARRTRNRNNEQFF. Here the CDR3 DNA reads TGCAGTGCTAGAAGGACGCGCAATAGGAACAATGAGCAGTTCTTC.

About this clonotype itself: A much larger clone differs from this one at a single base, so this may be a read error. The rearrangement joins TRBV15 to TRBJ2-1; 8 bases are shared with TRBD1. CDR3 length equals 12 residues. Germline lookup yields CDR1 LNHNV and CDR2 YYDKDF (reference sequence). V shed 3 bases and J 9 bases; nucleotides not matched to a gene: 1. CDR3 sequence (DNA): TGTGCCACCAGCAGGACAGGGGCTGAGCAGTTCTTC. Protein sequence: CATSRTGAEQFF.

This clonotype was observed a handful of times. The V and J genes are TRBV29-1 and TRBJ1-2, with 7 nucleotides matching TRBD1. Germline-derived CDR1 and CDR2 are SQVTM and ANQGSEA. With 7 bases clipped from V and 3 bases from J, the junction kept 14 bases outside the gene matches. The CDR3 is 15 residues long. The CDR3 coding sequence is TGCAGCGCCCTGGCCTCCGGGGACAGCGACTATGGCTACACCTTC. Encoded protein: CSALASGDSDYGYTF.

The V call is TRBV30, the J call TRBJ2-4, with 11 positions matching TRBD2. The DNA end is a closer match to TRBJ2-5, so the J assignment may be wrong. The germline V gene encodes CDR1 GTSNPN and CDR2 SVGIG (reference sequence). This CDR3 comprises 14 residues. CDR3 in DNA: TGTGCCTGGAACAAGGGACTAGCGGAAGAGACCCAGTACTTC. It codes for CAWNKGLAEETQYF.

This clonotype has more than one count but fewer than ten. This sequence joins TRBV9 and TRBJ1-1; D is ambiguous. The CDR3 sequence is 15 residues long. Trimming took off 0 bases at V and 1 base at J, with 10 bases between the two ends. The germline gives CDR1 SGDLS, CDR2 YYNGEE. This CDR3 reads CASSVDGITNTEAFF. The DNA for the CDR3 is TGTGCCAGCAGCGTAGATGGCATTACGAACACTGAAGCTTTCTTT.

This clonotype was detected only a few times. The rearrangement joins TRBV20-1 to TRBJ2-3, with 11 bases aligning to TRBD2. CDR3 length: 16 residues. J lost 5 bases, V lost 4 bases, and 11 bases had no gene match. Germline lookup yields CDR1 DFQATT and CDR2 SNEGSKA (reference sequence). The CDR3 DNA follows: TGCAGTGCTACCTCGACTAGCGGGAACGCTGGAGATACGCAGTATTTT. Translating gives CSATSTSGNAGDTQYF.

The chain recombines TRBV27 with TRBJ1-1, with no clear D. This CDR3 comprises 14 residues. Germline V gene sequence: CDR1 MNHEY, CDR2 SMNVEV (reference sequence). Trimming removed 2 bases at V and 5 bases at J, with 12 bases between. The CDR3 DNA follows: TGTGCCAGCAGTTTAGAGTCGGGAAGAACTGAAGCTTTCTTT. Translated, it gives CASSLESGRTEAFF.

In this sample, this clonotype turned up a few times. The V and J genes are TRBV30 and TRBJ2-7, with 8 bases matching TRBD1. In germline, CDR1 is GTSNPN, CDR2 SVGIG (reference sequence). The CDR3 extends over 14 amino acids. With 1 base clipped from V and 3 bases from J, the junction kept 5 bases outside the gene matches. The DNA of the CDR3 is TGTGCCTGGAGTGGGACAGGGAAATTCTACGAGCAGTACTTC. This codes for CAWSGTGKFYEQYF.

In nucleotides, the CDR3 is TGTGCCAGCAGTGGTGGGGGCGTAGTAACCGGGGAGCTGTTTTTT. Translation gives CASSGGGVVTGELFF. V is TRBV2 and J is TRBJ2-2; D is perhaps TRBD1 (6 bases). Germline-derived CDR1 and CDR2 are SNHLY and FYNNEI. V lost 4 bases to trimming and J lost 5 bases, with 14 bases between them. The CDR3 sequence is 15 residues long. The full variable domain, in which reference TRBV2 and TRBJ2-2 provide the parts outside the CDR3, is EPEVTQTPSHQVTQMGQEVILRCVPISNHLYFYWYRQILGQKVEFLVSFYNNEISEKSEIFDDQFSVERPDGSNFTLKIRSTKLEDSAMYFCASSGGGVVTGELFFGEGSRLTVL.

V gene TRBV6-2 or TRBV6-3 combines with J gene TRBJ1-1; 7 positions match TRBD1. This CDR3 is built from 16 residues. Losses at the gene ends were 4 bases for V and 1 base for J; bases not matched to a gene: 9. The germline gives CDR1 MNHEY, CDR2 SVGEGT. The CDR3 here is CASSSTRQGPNTEAFF. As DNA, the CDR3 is TGTGCCAGCAGTTCCACCCGACAGGGACCGAACACTGAAGCTTTCTTT.

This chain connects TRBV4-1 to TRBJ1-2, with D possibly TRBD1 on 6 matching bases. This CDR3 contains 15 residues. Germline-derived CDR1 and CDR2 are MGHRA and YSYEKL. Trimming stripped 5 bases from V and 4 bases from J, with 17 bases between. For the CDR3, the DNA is TGCGCCAGCAGCAAAGGGGGGGAAACGAGCTATGGCTACACCTTC. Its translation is CASSKGGETSYGYTF.